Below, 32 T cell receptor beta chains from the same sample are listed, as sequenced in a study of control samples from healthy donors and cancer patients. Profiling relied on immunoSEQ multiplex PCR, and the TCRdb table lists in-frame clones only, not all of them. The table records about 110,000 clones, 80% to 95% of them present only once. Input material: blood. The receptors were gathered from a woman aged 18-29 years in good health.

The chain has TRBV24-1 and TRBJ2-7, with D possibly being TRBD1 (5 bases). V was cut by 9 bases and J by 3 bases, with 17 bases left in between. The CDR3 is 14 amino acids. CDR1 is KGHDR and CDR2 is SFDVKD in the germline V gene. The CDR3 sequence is CATLSDRQIYEQYF. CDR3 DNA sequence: TGTGCCACCTTAAGCGACAGACAGATCTACGAGCAGTACTTC.

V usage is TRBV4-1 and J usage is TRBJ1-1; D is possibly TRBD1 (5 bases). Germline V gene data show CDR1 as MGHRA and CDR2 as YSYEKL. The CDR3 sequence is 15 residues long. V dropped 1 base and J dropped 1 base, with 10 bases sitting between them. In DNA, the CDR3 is TGCGCCAGCAGCCAAGGGCTCGGGGGGAACACTGAAGCTTTCTTT. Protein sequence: CASSQGLGGNTEAFF.

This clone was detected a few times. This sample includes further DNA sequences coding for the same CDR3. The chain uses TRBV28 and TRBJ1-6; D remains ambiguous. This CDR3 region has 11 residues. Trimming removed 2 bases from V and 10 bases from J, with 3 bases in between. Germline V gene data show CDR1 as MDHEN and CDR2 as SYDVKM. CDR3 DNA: TGTGCCAGCAGTTTAGGATCACCCCTCCACTTT. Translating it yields CASSLGSPLHF.

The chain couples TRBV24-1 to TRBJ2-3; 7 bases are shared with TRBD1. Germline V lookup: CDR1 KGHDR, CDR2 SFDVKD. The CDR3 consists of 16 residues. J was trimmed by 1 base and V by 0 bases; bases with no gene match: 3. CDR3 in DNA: TGTGCCACCAGTGATTTGTCAGGACAGGGCACAGATACGCAGTATTTT. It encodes CATSDLSGQGTDTQYF.

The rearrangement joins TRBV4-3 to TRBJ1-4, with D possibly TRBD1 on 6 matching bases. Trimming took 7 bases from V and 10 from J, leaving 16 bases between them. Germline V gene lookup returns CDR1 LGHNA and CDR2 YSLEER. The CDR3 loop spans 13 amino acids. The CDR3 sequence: CASKKDRDGKLFF. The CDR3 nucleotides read TGCGCCAGCAAGAAGGACAGAGATGGAAAACTGTTTTTT.

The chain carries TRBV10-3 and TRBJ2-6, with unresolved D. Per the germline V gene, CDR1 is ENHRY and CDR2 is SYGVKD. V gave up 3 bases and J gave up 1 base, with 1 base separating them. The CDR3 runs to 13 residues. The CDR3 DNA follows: TGTGCCATCAGTGATTCTGGGGCCAACGTCCTGACTTTC. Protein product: CAISDSGANVLTF.

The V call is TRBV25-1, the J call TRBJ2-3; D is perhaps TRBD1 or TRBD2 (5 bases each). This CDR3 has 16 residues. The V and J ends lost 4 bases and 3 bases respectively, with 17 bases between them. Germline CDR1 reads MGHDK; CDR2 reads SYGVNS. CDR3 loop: CASSARDPTRTDTQYF. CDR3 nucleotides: TGTGCCAGCAGTGCCCGGGACCCAACCAGAACAGATACGCAGTATTTT.

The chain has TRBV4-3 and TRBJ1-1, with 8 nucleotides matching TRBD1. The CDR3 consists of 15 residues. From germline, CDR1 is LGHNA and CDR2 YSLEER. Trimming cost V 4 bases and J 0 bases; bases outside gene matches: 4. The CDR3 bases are TGCGCCAGCAGCCGAGGACAGGGACTGAACACTGAAGCTTTCTTT. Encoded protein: CASSRGQGLNTEAFF.

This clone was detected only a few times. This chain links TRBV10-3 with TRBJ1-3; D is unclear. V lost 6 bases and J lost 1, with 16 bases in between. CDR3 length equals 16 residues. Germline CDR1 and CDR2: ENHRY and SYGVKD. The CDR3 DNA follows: TGTGCCATCAGCGAGACTCATAGGGCGTCTGGAAACACCATATATTTT. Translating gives CAISETHRASGNTIYF.

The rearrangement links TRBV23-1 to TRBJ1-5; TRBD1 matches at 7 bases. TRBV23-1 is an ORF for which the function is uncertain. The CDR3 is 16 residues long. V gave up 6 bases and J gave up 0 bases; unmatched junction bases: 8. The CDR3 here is CASSPQQGPSNQPQHF. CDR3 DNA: TGCGCCAGCAGCCCCCAACAGGGGCCTAGCAATCAGCCCCAGCATTTT.

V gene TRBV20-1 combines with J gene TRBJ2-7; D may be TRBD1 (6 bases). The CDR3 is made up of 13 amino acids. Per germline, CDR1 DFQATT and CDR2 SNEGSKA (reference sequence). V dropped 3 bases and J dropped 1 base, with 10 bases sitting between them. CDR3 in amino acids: CSASHRDSYEQYF. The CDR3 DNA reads TGCAGTGCTAGTCACAGGGATTCCTACGAGCAGTACTTC.

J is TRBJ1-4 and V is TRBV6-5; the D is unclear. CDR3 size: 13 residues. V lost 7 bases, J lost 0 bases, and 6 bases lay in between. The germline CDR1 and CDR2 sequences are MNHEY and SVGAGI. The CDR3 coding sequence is TGTGCCAGCACAGCCGCAACTAATGAAAAACTGTTTTTT. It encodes CASTAATNEKLFF.

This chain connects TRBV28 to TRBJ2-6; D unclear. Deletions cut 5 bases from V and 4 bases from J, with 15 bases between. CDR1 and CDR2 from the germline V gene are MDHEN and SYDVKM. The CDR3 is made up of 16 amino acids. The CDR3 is CASSRRGQLGANVLTF. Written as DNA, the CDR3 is TGTGCCAGCAGTCGACGCGGTCAACTAGGGGCCAACGTCCTGACTTTC.

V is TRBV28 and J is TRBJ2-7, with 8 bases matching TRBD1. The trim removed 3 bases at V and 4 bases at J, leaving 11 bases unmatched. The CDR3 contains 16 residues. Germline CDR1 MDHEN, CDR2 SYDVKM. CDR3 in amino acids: CASSFLLTGASYEQYF. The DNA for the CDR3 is TGTGCCAGCAGTTTTCTTCTGACAGGGGCGTCGTACGAGCAGTACTTC.

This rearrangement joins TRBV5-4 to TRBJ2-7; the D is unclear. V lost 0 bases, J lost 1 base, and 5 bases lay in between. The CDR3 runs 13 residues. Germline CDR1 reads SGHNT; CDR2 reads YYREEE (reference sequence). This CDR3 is CASSLGSSYEQYF. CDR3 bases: TGTGCCAGCAGCTTGGGCAGTTCCTACGAGCAGTACTTC. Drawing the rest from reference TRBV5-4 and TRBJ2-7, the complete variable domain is ETGVTQSPTHLIKTRGQQVTLRCSSQSGHNTVSWYQQALGQGPQFIFQYYREEENGRGNFPPRFSGLQFPNYSSELNVNALELDDSALYLCASSLGSSYEQYFGPGTRLTVT.

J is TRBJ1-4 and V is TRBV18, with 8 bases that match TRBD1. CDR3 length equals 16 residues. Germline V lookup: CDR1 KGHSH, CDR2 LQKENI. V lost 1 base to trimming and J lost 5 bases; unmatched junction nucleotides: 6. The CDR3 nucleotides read TGTGCCAGCTCACCACAACAGGGGGTTTCCAATGAAAAACTGTTTTTT. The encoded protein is CASSPQQGVSNEKLFF.

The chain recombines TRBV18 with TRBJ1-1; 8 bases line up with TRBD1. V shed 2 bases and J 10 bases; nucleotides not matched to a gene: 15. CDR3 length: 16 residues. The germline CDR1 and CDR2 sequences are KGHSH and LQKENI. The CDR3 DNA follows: TGTGCCAGCTCACCATGCGGGACAGGTCAAACGGGTCGAGCTTTCTTT. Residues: CASSPCGTGQTGRAFF. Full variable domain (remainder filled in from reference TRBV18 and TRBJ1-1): NAGVMQNPRHLVRRRGQEARLRCSPMKGHSHVYWYRQLPEEGLKFMVYLQKENIIDESGMPKERFSAEFPKEGPSILRIQQVVRGDSAAYFCASSPCGTGQTGRAFFGQGTRLTVV.

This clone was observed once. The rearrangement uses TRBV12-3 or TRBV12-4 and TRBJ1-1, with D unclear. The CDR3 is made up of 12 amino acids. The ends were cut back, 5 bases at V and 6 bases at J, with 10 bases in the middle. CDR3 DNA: TGTGCCAGCAGTCACCCGAGGTCTGAAGCTTTCTTT. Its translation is CASSHPRSEAFF.

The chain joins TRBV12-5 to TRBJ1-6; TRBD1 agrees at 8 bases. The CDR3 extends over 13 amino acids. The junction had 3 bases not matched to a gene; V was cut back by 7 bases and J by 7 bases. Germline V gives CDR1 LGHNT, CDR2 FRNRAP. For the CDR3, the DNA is TGTGCTAGTGCTACAGGGGGGAATTCACCCCTCCACTTT. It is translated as CASATGGNSPLHF. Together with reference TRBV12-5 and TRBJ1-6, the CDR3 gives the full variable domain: DARVTQTPRHKVTEMGQEVTMRCQPILGHNTVFWYRQTMMQGLELLAYFRNRAPLDDSGMPKDRFSAEMPDATLATLKIQPSEPRDSAVYFCASATGGNSPLHFGNGTRLTVT.

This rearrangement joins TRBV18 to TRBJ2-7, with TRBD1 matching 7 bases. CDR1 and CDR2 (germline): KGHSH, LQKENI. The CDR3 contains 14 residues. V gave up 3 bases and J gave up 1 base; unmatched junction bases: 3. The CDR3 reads CASSPRTGSYEQYF. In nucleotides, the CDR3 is TGTGCCAGCTCACCTAGGACAGGATCCTACGAGCAGTACTTC.

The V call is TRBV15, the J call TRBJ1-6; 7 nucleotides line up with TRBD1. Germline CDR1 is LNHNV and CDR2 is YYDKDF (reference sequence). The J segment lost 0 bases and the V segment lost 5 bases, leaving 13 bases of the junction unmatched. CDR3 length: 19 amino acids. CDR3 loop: CATSGRGTALRSYNSPLHF. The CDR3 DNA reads TGTGCCACCAGCGGACGGGGGACAGCTCTACGCTCCTATAATTCACCCCTCCACTTT.

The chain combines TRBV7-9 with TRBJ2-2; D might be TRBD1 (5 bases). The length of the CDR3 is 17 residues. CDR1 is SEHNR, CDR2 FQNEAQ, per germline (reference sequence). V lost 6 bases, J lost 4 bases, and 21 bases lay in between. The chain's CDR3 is CASSLLPLQVGTGELFF. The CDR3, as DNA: TGTGCCAGCAGTTTACTGCCCTTACAGGTTGGCACCGGGGAGCTGTTTTTT.

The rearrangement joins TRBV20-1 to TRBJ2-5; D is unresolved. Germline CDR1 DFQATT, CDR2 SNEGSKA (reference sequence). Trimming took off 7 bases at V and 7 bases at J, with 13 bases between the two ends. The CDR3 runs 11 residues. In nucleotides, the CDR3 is TGCAGTGGGGGTCCAAGTGGGACCCAGTACTTC. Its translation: CSGGPSGTQYF.

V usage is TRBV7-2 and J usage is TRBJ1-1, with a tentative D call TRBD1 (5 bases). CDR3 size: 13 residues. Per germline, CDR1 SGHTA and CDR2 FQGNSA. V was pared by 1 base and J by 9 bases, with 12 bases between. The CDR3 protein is CASSLGGGRQAFF. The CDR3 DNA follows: TGTGCCAGCAGCTTAGGTGGGGGACGGCAAGCTTTCTTT.

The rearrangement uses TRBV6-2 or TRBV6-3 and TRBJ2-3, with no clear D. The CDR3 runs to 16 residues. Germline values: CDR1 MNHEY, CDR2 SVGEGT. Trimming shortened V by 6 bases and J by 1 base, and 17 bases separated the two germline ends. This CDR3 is CASSSLSRGGTDTQYF. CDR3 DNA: TGTGCCAGCAGCTCATTAAGCCGCGGTGGCACAGATACGCAGTATTTT.

This chain's CDR3 is CASSSGQGGYGYTF. DNA of the CDR3: TGTGCCAGCAGCAGCGGACAGGGTGGGTATGGCTACACCTTC. V usage is TRBV7-9 and J usage is TRBJ1-2; 8 nucleotides match TRBD1. Trimming removed 5 bases from V and 5 bases from J; junction bases left unmatched: 7. The germline V gene has CDR1 SEHNR and CDR2 FQNEAQ (reference sequence). The CDR3 has 14 residues.

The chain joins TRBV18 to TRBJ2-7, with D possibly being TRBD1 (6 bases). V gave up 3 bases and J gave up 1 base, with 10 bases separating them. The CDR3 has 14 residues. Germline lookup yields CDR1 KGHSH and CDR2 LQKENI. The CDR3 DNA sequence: TGTGCCAGCTCACCTGACACAGGGTCCTACGAGCAGTACTTC. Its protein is CASSPDTGSYEQYF.

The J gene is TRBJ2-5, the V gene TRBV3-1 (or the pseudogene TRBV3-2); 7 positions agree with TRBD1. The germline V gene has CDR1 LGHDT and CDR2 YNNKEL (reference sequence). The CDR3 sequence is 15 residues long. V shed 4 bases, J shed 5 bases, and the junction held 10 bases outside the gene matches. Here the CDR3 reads CASSPRQGVAETQYF. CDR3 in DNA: TGTGCCAGCAGCCCCAGACAGGGTGTGGCGGAGACCCAGTACTTC.

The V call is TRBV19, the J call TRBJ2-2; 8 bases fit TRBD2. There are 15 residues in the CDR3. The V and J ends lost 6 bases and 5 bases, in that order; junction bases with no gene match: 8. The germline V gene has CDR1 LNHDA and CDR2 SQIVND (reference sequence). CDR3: CASSAGGEKTGELFF. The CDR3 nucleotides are TGTGCCAGTAGCGCCGGGGGGGAGAAAACCGGGGAGCTGTTTTTT.

The DNA for the CDR3 is TGCGCCAGTAGAAGGTCCGGGACTAGCACATACACCGGGGAGCTGTTTTTT. Protein sequence: CASRRSGTSTYTGELFF. The chain uses TRBV5-1 and TRBJ2-2, with 9 bases that match TRBD2. The length of the CDR3 is 17 residues. Germline assignment: CDR1 SGHRS and CDR2 YFSETQ. Unmatched junction bases numbered 14, after V lost 8 bases and J lost 3 bases. Full variable domain (missing parts from reference TRBV5-1 and TRBJ2-2): KAGVTQTPRYLIKTRGQQVTLSCSPISGHRSVSWYQQTPGQGLQFLFEYFSETQRNKGNFPGRFSGRQFSNSRSEMNVSTLELGDSALYLCASRRSGTSTYTGELFFGEGSRLTVL.

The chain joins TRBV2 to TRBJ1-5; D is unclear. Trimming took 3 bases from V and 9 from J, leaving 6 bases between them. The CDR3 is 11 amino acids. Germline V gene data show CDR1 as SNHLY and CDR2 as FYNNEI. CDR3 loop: CASSDAGPQHF. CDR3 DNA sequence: TGTGCCAGCAGTGACGCGGGGCCCCAGCATTTT.

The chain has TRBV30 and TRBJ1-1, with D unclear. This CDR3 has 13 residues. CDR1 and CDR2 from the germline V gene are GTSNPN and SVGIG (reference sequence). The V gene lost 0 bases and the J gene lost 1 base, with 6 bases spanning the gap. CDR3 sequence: CAWSVVGNTEAFF. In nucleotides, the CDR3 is TGTGCCTGGAGTGTAGTCGGGAACACTGAAGCTTTCTTT. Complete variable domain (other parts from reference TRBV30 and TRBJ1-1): SQTIHQWPATLVQPVGSPLSLECTVEGTSNPNLYWYRQAAGRGLQLLFYSVGIGQISSEVPQNLSASRPQDRQFILSSKKLLLSDSGFYLCAWSVVGNTEAFFGQGTRLTVV.